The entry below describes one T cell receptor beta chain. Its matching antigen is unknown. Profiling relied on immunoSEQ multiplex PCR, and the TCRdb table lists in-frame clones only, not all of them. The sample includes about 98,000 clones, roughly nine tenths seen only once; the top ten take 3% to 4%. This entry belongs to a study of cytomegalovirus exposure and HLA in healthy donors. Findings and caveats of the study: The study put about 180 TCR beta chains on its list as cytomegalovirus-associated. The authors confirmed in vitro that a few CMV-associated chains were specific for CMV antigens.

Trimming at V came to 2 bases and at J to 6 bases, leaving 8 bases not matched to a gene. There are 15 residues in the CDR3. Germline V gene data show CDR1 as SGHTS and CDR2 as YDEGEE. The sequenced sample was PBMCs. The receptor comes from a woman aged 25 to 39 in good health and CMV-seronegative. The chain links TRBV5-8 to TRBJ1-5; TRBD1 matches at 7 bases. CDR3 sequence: CASSLEGAVGQPQHF. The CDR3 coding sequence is TGTGCCAGCAGCTTAGAGGGGGCGGTGGGTCAGCCCCAGCATTTT. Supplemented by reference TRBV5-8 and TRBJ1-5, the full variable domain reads EAGVTQSPTHLIKTRGQQATLRCSPISGHTSVYWYQQALGLGLQFLLWYDEGEERNRGNFPPRFSGRQFPNYSSELNVNALELEDSALYLCASSLEGAVGQPQHFGDGTRLSIL.